This T cell receptor (beta chain) originates from a study of long-term antiretroviral therapy in people with HIV. Runs used v3.0 of the immunoSEQ assay and were done at survey level. The method was immunoSEQ multiplex PCR; TCRdb's version includes in-frame clones alone and lacks a portion of them. This sample has some 25,000 clones, with around 85% found just once. Details on this clone: Its antigen is as yet unknown.

Study-level findings and limits: Gathering of blood took place between about 2004 and 2017, possibly under older ART regimens.

The sequence was collected from a man aged 50 or older with HIV. This specimen was unsorted PBMCs, taken 1.2 years after starting antiretroviral therapy.

CDR3 region: CASSVSPGGYEQYF. The CDR3 nucleotides read TGTGCCAGCAGCGTAAGCCCAGGAGGTTACGAGCAGTACTTC. This chain uses TRBV9 with TRBJ2-7, with D possibly matching TRBD2 (5 bases). Germline V CDR1 and CDR2: SGDLS, YYNGEE. This CDR3 spans 14 amino acids. The V end lost 1 base, the J end lost 4 bases, and 12 bases lay between the germline ends.